A single sample gave rise to the 20 T cell receptor beta chains below, sequenced in a study of control samples from healthy donors and cancer patients. Sequencing used immunoSEQ multiplex PCR; TCRdb keeps in-frame clones, though not all of them. Found here are about 120,000 clones, more than 80% of them singletons; the top ten hold around 1.1%. The sample taken for sequencing was PBMCs. Receptors were obtained from a woman in her fifties or sixties with colorectal cancer.

A few counts support this clone. The gene calls are TRBV5-1 and TRBJ2-2; 7 bases agree with TRBD1. This CDR3 has 15 amino acids. From germline, CDR1 is SGHRS and CDR2 YFSETQ. V gave up 4 bases and J gave up 0 bases; unmatched junction bases: 3. The CDR3 DNA sequence: TGCGCCAGCAGCCCCGGGACAGCGAACACCGGGGAGCTGTTTTTT. Translation: CASSPGTANTGELFF.

V usage is TRBV2 and J usage is TRBJ2-3; D call uncertain. The V end was cut by 1 base, the J end by 4 bases, with 3 bases between. CDR1 and CDR2 from the germline V gene are SNHLY and FYNNEI. The CDR3 is 12 amino acids. The chain's CDR3 is CASSEVSDTQYF. CDR3 nucleotides: TGTGCCAGCAGTGAAGTCTCAGATACGCAGTATTTT.

This clone was recorded only once. The V gene is TRBV19, the J gene TRBJ1-2; 8 positions match TRBD1. Germline lookup yields CDR1 LNHDA and CDR2 SQIVND (reference sequence). With V trimmed by 7 bases and J by 5 bases, 6 bases remained unmatched. The CDR3 sequence is 13 residues long. The CDR3 bases are TGTGCCAGTACCCTTCAGGGGGCTTATGGCTACACCTTC. Its translation is CASTLQGAYGYTF.

The rearrangement joins TRBV2 to TRBJ1-4; no firm D call. This CDR3 region has 14 residues. Germline values: CDR1 SNHLY, CDR2 FYNNEI. The germline V and J ends were trimmed by 3 bases and 3 bases, with 8 bases remaining between them. The CDR3 DNA is TGTGCCAGCAGTGATGACGGGCCTAATGAAAAACTGTTTTTT. It yields the protein CASSDDGPNEKLFF.

Only a few counts were recorded for this clone. The chain combines TRBV30 with TRBJ2-3, with TRBD2 matching 11 bases. The V gene's germline CDR1 is GTSNPN and CDR2 SVGIG (reference sequence). V dropped 5 bases and J dropped 8; count of bases not matched to a gene: 9. CDR3 length: 14 amino acids. Here the CDR3 reads CAWSSGRPQGTQYF. The CDR3 DNA reads TGTGCCTGGTCTAGCGGGAGGCCCCAGGGTACGCAGTATTTT.

The chain is built from TRBV6-5 and TRBJ1-1; D is ambiguous. The V gene lost 2 bases and the J gene lost 1 base, with 11 bases spanning the gap. The CDR3 extends over 15 amino acids. The germline gives CDR1 MNHEY, CDR2 SVGAGI. Here the CDR3 reads CASSYTPGWNTEAFF. The DNA for the CDR3 is TGTGCCAGCAGTTACACCCCGGGGTGGAACACTGAAGCTTTCTTT.

This sequence joins TRBV20-1 and TRBJ2-3; D is possibly TRBD2 (6 bases). This CDR3 spans 11 amino acids. CDR1 is DFQATT and CDR2 is SNEGSKA in the germline V gene (reference sequence). The germline V and J ends were trimmed by 7 bases and 3 bases, with 8 bases remaining between them. CDR3 sequence (DNA): TGCAGTGGGGAGGAAACAGATACGCAGTATTTT. Protein product: CSGEETDTQYF.

The V and J genes are TRBV2 and TRBJ2-5; 12 nucleotides align to TRBD1. Germline loops: CDR1 SNHLY, CDR2 FYNNEI. The CDR3 covers 16 residues. The junction had 11 bases not matched to a gene; V was cut back by 7 bases and J by 5 bases. The CDR3 region is CASTPGQGAGRETQYF. The CDR3 coding sequence is TGTGCCAGCACTCCGGGACAGGGGGCGGGTAGGGAGACCCAGTACTTC.

CDR3 amino acids: CASSAQGPVGDTQYF. CDR3 coding DNA: TGTGCCAGCAGCGCACAGGGGCCCGTTGGGGATACGCAGTATTTT. The chain carries TRBV7-2 and TRBJ2-3; 7 bases agree with TRBD1. This CDR3 is 15 amino acids long. Germline V gives CDR1 SGHTA, CDR2 FQGNSA. J was trimmed by 6 bases and V by 5 bases; bases with no gene match: 11.

The chain recombines TRBV18 with TRBJ2-7; 8 nucleotides agree with TRBD1. Trimming at V came to 6 bases and at J to 0 bases, leaving 4 bases not matched to a gene. CDR3 length: 14 amino acids. Germline CDR1 and CDR2: KGHSH and LQKENI. The CDR3 region is CASSPDRASYEQYF. The CDR3 bases are TGTGCCAGCTCCCCGGACAGGGCCTCCTACGAGCAGTACTTC.

The sample holds one count of this clone. The chain joins TRBV27 to TRBJ1-2; D call uncertain. Per the germline V gene, CDR1 is MNHEY and CDR2 is SMNVEV (reference sequence). V shed 3 bases and J shed 2 bases, with 10 bases lying between them. The CDR3 runs 14 residues. The CDR3 nucleotides read TGTGCCAGCAGTTTTCGACGGCCGAACTATGGCTACACCTTC. It specifies CASSFRRPNYGYTF.

The rearrangement joins TRBV11-2 to TRBJ1-1; 10 bases are a match to TRBD1. Germline values: CDR1 SGHAT, CDR2 FQNNGV. V shed 3 bases and J 4 bases; nucleotides not matched to a gene: 5. The length of the CDR3 is 15 residues. Here the CDR3 DNA reads TGTGCCAGCAGCTTGGGGGGACAGGGGAGCACTGAAGCTTTCTTT. Encoded protein: CASSLGGQGSTEAFF.

The CDR3 DNA is TGTGCCATCAGTGAGCCTTTTCAACAGGAAAGCGAGCAGTACTTC. Protein product: CAISEPFQQESEQYF. V usage is TRBV10-3 and J usage is TRBJ2-7, with TRBD1 as a possible D gene (5 bases). Germline CDR1 is ENHRY and CDR2 is SYGVKD. There are 15 residues in the CDR3. The V and J ends lost 2 bases and 6 bases respectively, with 17 bases between them.

This sequence joins TRBV2 and TRBJ2-4, with D unclear. V was clipped by 5 bases and J by 5 bases, with 10 bases between them. This CDR3 comprises 13 residues. The germline gives CDR1 SNHLY, CDR2 FYNNEI. The CDR3 reads CASSLGLQNIQYF. CDR3 bases: TGTGCCAGCAGTTTGGGCCTCCAAAACATTCAGTACTTC.

J is TRBJ2-5 and V is TRBV11-3; D call uncertain. This CDR3 contains 13 residues. Germline V gene data show CDR1 as SGHNT and CDR2 as YENEEA. The V gene lost 5 bases and the J gene lost 1 base, with 8 bases spanning the gap. CDR3 bases: TGTGCCAGCAGCCTAAGGCCCCAAGAGACCCAGTACTTC. This gives the protein CASSLRPQETQYF.

The rearrangement uses TRBV6-2 or TRBV6-3 and TRBJ2-7, with no clear D. This CDR3 contains 13 residues. Germline values: CDR1 MNHEY, CDR2 SVGEGT. Trimming stripped 0 bases from V and 7 bases from J, with 10 bases between. CDR3 sequence: CASSYSKWEEQYF. The CDR3 nucleotides read TGTGCCAGCAGTTACTCGAAATGGGAAGAGCAGTACTTC.

J is TRBJ2-1 and V is TRBV2; D possibly corresponds to TRBD1 (5 bases). The CDR3 covers 13 residues. Germline-derived CDR1 and CDR2 are SNHLY and FYNNEI. The germline V and J ends were trimmed by 5 bases and 10 bases, with 15 bases remaining between them. CDR3 residues: CASSLGVPGEQFF. CDR3 DNA: TGTGCCAGCAGTTTAGGGGTGCCTGGAGAGCAGTTCTTC.

This chain links TRBV4-2 with TRBJ2-7, with TRBD1 matching 9 bases. Germline assignment: CDR1 LGHNA and CDR2 YNFKEQ. The CDR3 extends over 15 amino acids. The V and J ends lost 1 base and 3 bases, in that order; junction bases with no gene match: 4. The CDR3: CASSQGTGDFYEQYF. CDR3 nucleotides: TGTGCCAGCAGCCAAGGGACAGGGGACTTCTACGAGCAGTACTTC.

The CDR3: CASSQSQVAGELFF. The CDR3 DNA follows: TGTGCCAGCAGCCAATCGCAGGTCGCCGGGGAGCTGTTTTTT. The rearrangement links TRBV3-1 (or the pseudogene TRBV3-2) to TRBJ2-2, with D hard to call. The CDR3 has 14 residues. The ends were cut back, 2 bases at V and 6 bases at J, with 10 bases in the middle. Germline CDR1 LGHDT, CDR2 YNNKEL (reference sequence).

This chain links TRBV6-5 with TRBJ1-4; possibly TRBD1 for D (5 bases). Trimming pared 2 bases from V and 4 bases from J, leaving 11 bases between. This CDR3 is built from 15 residues. The germline gives CDR1 MNHEY, CDR2 SVGAGI. As DNA, the CDR3 is TGTGCCAGCAGTTACATGGGTAGGGGTAATGAAAAACTGTTTTTT. Translated, it gives CASSYMGRGNEKLFF.